This T cell receptor beta chain was recorded in a study of cytomegalovirus exposure and HLA in healthy donors. V lost 0 bases and J lost 4; bases outside the gene matches: 8. CDR1 is SGDLS, CDR2 YYNGEE, per germline. The CDR3 contains 18 residues. Sequencing was performed with immunoSEQ multiplex PCR; in TCRdb, only in-frame clones are kept and a portion is missing. This table holds 80,000 to 95,000 clones, roughly 96% found once. Study results and caveats: Most TCR sequences were uncommon, yet certain public TCRs appeared in many donors. The TCR clusters that emerged in the first cohort tended, a later analysis found, to co-occur in the roughly 120 validation repertoires. High specificity and sensitivity for cytomegalovirus status were reported for the classifier.

Regarding this clone: As yet, its antigen is unknown.

The sequencing sample was made of PBMCs. The chain has TRBV9 and TRBJ2-1; the match to TRBD2 covers 12 bases. This sequence originates from a woman in her late teens or twenties in good health and CMV-seronegative. CDR3 coding DNA: TGTGCCAGCAGCGTAGGACTCCTAGCGGGAGGGCTATACAATGAGCAGTTCTTC. Its translation: CASSVGLLAGGLYNEQFF.